This T cell receptor beta chain originates from a study of blood T cells in healthy people across ages. Next came a second PCR, run for about 6 to 11 cycles, which used a sample-barcoded 5' primer along with a J-beta primer mix. Using its own MiXCR run on the 5' RACE reads, TCRdb lists one record per CDR3 protein. The sample shows about 1.5 million distinct CDR3 sequences, approximately 43% of them seen only once. This CDR3 is 13 amino acids long. V was shortened by 7 bases and J by 3 bases, with 12 bases between the two germline ends. Germline loops: CDR1 MNHEY, CDR2 SVGEGT. This TCR was sampled from a woman under 30 in good health. The material sequenced was blood. V gene TRBV6-2 or TRBV6-3 combines with J gene TRBJ1-1; TRBD1 is a possible D gene (5 bases). DNA for the CDR3: TGTGCCAGCACCCGACAGATTTACACTGAAGCTTTCTTT. This gives the protein CASTRQIYTEAFF.